These 32 T cell receptor beta chains were all obtained from the same sample, sequenced in a study of T cell responses to AZD1222 COVID-19 vaccine. Generated by immunoSEQ multiplex PCR, the TCRdb table keeps only in-frame clones and is missing some. The sample carries around 130,000 clones, about 86% recorded once. The specimen was peripheral blood, collected on day 0 of AZD1222 vaccination. The receptors were gathered from an adult in good health.

The chain is built from TRBV28 and TRBJ1-5; TRBD1 matches at 7 bases. The CDR3 has 15 residues. Germline trimming cut 8 bases from V and 7 bases from J; bases unmatched to any gene: 14. Germline CDR1 and CDR2: MDHEN and SYDVKM. The chain's CDR3 is CASRRGGQAPQPQHF. The CDR3 DNA reads TGTGCCAGCCGGAGGGGAGGACAGGCACCCCAGCCCCAGCATTTT.

The chain uses TRBV19 and TRBJ1-1; the match to TRBD1 covers 10 bases. The CDR3 length is 17 residues. The V and J ends lost 1 base and 0 bases, in that order; junction bases with no gene match: 5. CDR1 is LNHDA and CDR2 is SQIVND in the germline V gene (reference sequence). DNA for the CDR3: TGTGCCAGTAGTATAGGACAGGGGGCGCGGGTGAACACTGAAGCTTTCTTT. Amino acids: CASSIGQGARVNTEAFF.

The CDR3 loop reads CASTPASTDTQYF. CDR3 coding DNA: TGTGCCAGCACACCAGCTAGCACAGATACGCAGTATTTT. This chain uses TRBV27 with TRBJ2-3; D not resolved. Germline CDR1 MNHEY, CDR2 SMNVEV (reference sequence). V lost 7 bases, J lost 0 bases, and 8 bases lay in between. The CDR3 length is 13 residues.

The chain carries TRBV19 and TRBJ2-7, with 7 bases lining up with TRBD1. The CDR3 consists of 16 residues. The V gene end was trimmed by 5 bases and the J gene end by 4 bases; junction bases not matched to a gene: 14. In germline, CDR1 is LNHDA, CDR2 SQIVND (reference sequence). The CDR3 protein is CASSFDRDSGSYEQYF. The DNA of the CDR3 is TGTGCCAGTAGTTTCGACCGGGACAGCGGTTCTTACGAGCAGTACTTC.

V and J are TRBV24-1 and TRBJ2-5; 9 nucleotides agree with TRBD1. J lost 5 bases, V lost 7 bases, and 4 bases had no gene match. CDR1 KGHDR and CDR2 SFDVKD come from the germline V gene. The CDR3 loop spans 13 amino acids. The CDR3: CATRDRGGETQYF. DNA of the CDR3: TGTGCCACCAGGGACAGGGGTGGGGAGACCCAGTACTTC.

The rearrangement links TRBV15 to TRBJ1-4; D is perhaps TRBD1 (6 bases). Germline V lookup: CDR1 LNHNV, CDR2 YYDKDF (reference sequence). V lost 3 bases to trimming and J lost 3 bases, with 14 bases between them. The length of the CDR3 is 16 residues. CDR3 loop: CATSSDRGSANEKLFF. The CDR3 DNA reads as TGTGCCACCAGCAGTGATAGGGGGTCGGCTAATGAAAAACTGTTTTTT.

The chain employs TRBV5-6 and TRBJ1-2, with 10 bases that match TRBD1. V lost 3 bases and J lost 8; bases outside the gene matches: 13. The length of the CDR3 is 16 residues. CDR1 SGHDT and CDR2 YYEEEE come from the germline V gene. CDR3 in DNA: TGTGCCAGCAGCTCCCGGGACAGGGGCGTCCGAGGAGGCTACACCTTC. It codes for CASSSRDRGVRGGYTF.

The chain recombines TRBV15 with TRBJ1-4; D remains ambiguous. The CDR3 totals 15 residues. V lost 6 bases and J lost 0, with 11 bases in between. CDR1 is LNHNV and CDR2 is YYDKDF in the germline V gene (reference sequence). CDR3 DNA: TGTGCCACCAGTCTCCGAGCCGCAACTAATGAAAAACTGTTTTTT. Translation: CATSLRAATNEKLFF.

V and J are TRBV7-2 and TRBJ1-2; D unresolved. Germline CDR1 reads SGHTA; CDR2 reads FQGNSA. V was clipped by 5 bases and J by 2 bases, with 3 bases between them. The CDR3 totals 11 residues. The CDR3 region is CASSGNYGYTF. CDR3 in DNA: TGTGCCAGCAGCGGAAACTATGGCTACACCTTC.

This clone was seen a single time. The rearrangement uses TRBV5-4 and TRBJ1-1; D possibly corresponds to TRBD1 (6 bases). Germline V gene data show CDR1 as SGHNT and CDR2 as YYREEE (reference sequence). This CDR3 spans 14 amino acids. The ends were cut back, 5 bases at V and 4 bases at J, with 15 bases in the middle. The CDR3 loop reads CASRESQGVTEAFF. CDR3 nucleotides: TGTGCCAGCAGGGAGTCACAGGGCGTCACTGAAGCTTTCTTT. The variable domain in full, with the rest retrieved from reference TRBV5-4 and TRBJ1-1, is ETGVTQSPTHLIKTRGQQVTLRCSSQSGHNTVSWYQQALGQGPQFIFQYYREEENGRGNFPPRFSGLQFPNYSSELNVNALELDDSALYLCASRESQGVTEAFFGQGTRLTVV.

The chain recombines TRBV6-2 or TRBV6-3 with TRBJ2-7; D is unresolved. V gave up 2 bases and J gave up 4 bases, with 9 bases separating them. The V gene's germline CDR1 is MNHEY and CDR2 SVGEGT. The CDR3 totals 13 residues. The CDR3 bases are TGTGCCAGCAGTTACAATTCAGTTTACGAGCAGTACTTC. Protein product: CASSYNSVYEQYF.

The rearrangement uses TRBV5-1 and TRBJ1-6; tentatively, D is TRBD1 (6 bases). The CDR3 runs 18 residues. The germline V and J ends were trimmed by 0 bases and 5 bases, with 18 bases remaining between them. Per the germline V gene, CDR1 is SGHRS and CDR2 is YFSETQ. The CDR3 DNA is TGCGCCAGCAGCTTGGAGGTGAGACAGGCAGCAAATAATTCACCCCTCCACTTT. This translates into CASSLEVRQAANNSPLHF. Full variable domain (rest looked up from reference TRBV5-1 and TRBJ1-6): KAGVTQTPRYLIKTRGQQVTLSCSPISGHRSVSWYQQTPGQGLQFLFEYFSETQRNKGNFPGRFSGRQFSNSRSEMNVSTLELGDSALYLCASSLEVRQAANNSPLHFGNGTRLTVT.

The chain uses TRBV9 and TRBJ1-5; D gene unclear. CDR1 and CDR2 (germline): SGDLS, YYNGEE. This CDR3 contains 12 residues. The V end was cut by 2 bases, the J end by 5 bases, with 5 bases between. The CDR3 DNA is TGTGCCAGCAGCGTTTTAGATCAGCCCCAGCATTTT. Its protein product is CASSVLDQPQHF.

V gene TRBV4-3 combines with J gene TRBJ2-1, with D maybe TRBD2 (7 bases). Germline V gene lookup returns CDR1 LGHNA and CDR2 YSLEER. The CDR3 covers 16 residues. The V end was cut by 4 bases, the J end by 7 bases, with 20 bases between. CDR3 sequence reads: CASSPMIYRGANEQFF. CDR3 DNA: TGCGCCAGCAGCCCTATGATCTACCGGGGGGCGAATGAGCAGTTCTTC.

The CDR3 DNA reads TGTGCCAGCAGCCAAATGAGCGGGGGGCGGGAGACCCAGTACTTC. Protein product: CASSQMSGGRETQYF. V usage is TRBV3-1 (or the pseudogene TRBV3-2) and J usage is TRBJ2-5; 9 bases fit TRBD2. Germline loops: CDR1 LGHDT, CDR2 YNNKEL (reference sequence). This CDR3 spans 15 amino acids. V was clipped by 2 bases and J by 5 bases; unmatched bases: 6.

This clone was seen just once. The chain employs TRBV9 and TRBJ1-5, with D perhaps TRBD1 (5 bases). Germline assignment: CDR1 SGDLS and CDR2 YYNGEE. CDR3 length: 14 residues. Between the trimmed V and J ends, which lost 0 bases and 7 bases, there was a span of 11 bases. CDR3 nucleotide sequence: TGTGCCAGCAGCGTAGACGGGGCCAGGCAGCCCCAGCATTTT. As protein: CASSVDGARQPQHF.

The genes are TRBV4-2 and TRBJ2-7; 16 bases agree with TRBD2. J gave up 7 bases and V 2 bases, and 5 bases lay outside the gene matches. Germline values: CDR1 LGHNA, CDR2 YNFKEQ. This CDR3 contains 16 residues. CDR3 in amino acids: CASSQPGTSGRGEQYF. The CDR3 region has the DNA TGTGCCAGCAGCCAACCGGGGACTAGCGGGAGGGGGGAGCAGTACTTC.

The chain uses TRBV5-1 and TRBJ2-3; 8 bases line up with TRBD1. Losses at the gene ends were 0 bases for V and 2 bases for J; bases not matched to a gene: 5. CDR3 length: 16 amino acids. Germline V gene lookup returns CDR1 SGHRS and CDR2 YFSETQ. CDR3 residues: CASSLGQGIPTDTQYF. CDR3 nucleotides: TGCGCCAGCAGCTTGGGACAGGGGATACCCACAGATACGCAGTATTTT.

The chain carries TRBV2 and TRBJ2-7; 9 bases agree with TRBD1. Germline V gene data show CDR1 as SNHLY and CDR2 as FYNNEI. The V segment lost 7 bases and the J segment 7 bases; nucleotides outside the gene matches: 5. The CDR3 covers 12 residues. This chain's CDR3 is CASTGTGREQYF. The CDR3, as DNA: TGTGCCAGCACCGGGACAGGGAGGGAGCAGTACTTC.

This chain uses TRBV23-1 with TRBJ1-3; the D gene is possibly TRBD1 (5 bases). TRBV23-1 is annotated as an ORF whose role is uncertain. Trimming left V 8 bases short and J 7 bases short, with 15 bases between. The CDR3 covers 13 residues. CDR3 coding DNA: TGCGCCAGCGGCCCCGGGGGGAAGAACACCATATATTTT. Translating gives CASGPGGKNTIYF.

V is TRBV9 and J is TRBJ2-5; D not resolved. The CDR3 consists of 14 residues. CDR1 is SGDLS, CDR2 YYNGEE, per germline. Trimming pared 0 bases from V and 1 base from J, leaving 7 bases between. CDR3 region: CASSVGSFQETQYF. Written as DNA, the CDR3 is TGTGCCAGCAGCGTAGGCAGTTTCCAAGAGACCCAGTACTTC.

This clone was observed a handful of times. The chain is built from TRBV6-5 and TRBJ1-1; D is possibly TRBD1 (6 bases). Germline V gene lookup returns CDR1 MNHEY and CDR2 SVGAGI. V dropped 6 bases and J dropped 1 base, with 9 bases sitting between them. There are 13 residues in the CDR3. CDR3 loop: CASRGHENTEAFF. The CDR3 DNA reads as TGTGCCAGCAGGGGACATGAGAACACTGAAGCTTTCTTT.

The count of this clone is one. The DNA of the CDR3 is TGTGCCAGCAGCTATGGGACAGGTACCACTGAAGCTTTCTTT. Protein sequence: CASSYGTGTTEAFF. The genes are TRBV11-2 and TRBJ1-1; 8 bases align to TRBD1. Trimming took 4 bases from V and 4 from J; bases not matched to a gene: 5. Germline V gene sequence: CDR1 SGHAT, CDR2 FQNNGV. CDR3 length: 14 residues.

The V call is TRBV29-1, the J call TRBJ1-4; D might be TRBD1 (5 bases). V lost 8 bases, J lost 6 bases, and 16 bases lay in between. Per the germline V gene, CDR1 is SQVTM and CDR2 is ANQGSEA. There are 13 residues in the CDR3. DNA for the CDR3: TGCAGCTCCCGGGACGCGGAAGATGAAAAACTGTTTTTT. It specifies CSSRDAEDEKLFF.

This clone was seen a handful of times. The rearrangement uses TRBV18 and TRBJ2-5, with D hard to call. V was cut by 3 bases and J by 5 bases, with 16 bases left in between. Germline V lookup: CDR1 KGHSH, CDR2 LQKENI. This CDR3 is 15 amino acids long. The CDR3 protein is CASSPAFVVSETQYF. For the CDR3, the DNA is TGTGCCAGCTCACCCGCTTTTGTAGTCTCTGAGACCCAGTACTTC.

The V gene is TRBV10-3, the J gene TRBJ2-1; TRBD1 or TRBD2 may be the D gene (6 bases each). CDR3 length equals 16 residues. From germline, CDR1 is ENHRY and CDR2 SYGVKD. Trimming took 6 bases from V and 6 from J, leaving 21 bases between them. DNA of the CDR3: TGTGCCATCAGAGGACCCGGGACACATAGCGGCAATGAGCAGTTCTTC. This translates into CAIRGPGTHSGNEQFF.

This clone has a handful of counts. This rearrangement joins TRBV6-5 to TRBJ1-4, with a possible D match to TRBD1 (6 bases). The CDR3 totals 15 residues. The germline V gene encodes CDR1 MNHEY and CDR2 SVGAGI. The V gene lost 0 bases and the J gene lost 8 bases, with 13 bases spanning the gap. CDR3 sequence (DNA): TGTGCCAGCAGTTACTCGGGACAAAGTGGCGAAAAACTGTTTTTT. As protein: CASSYSGQSGEKLFF.

J is TRBJ2-3 and V is TRBV5-1; no reliable D call. Deletions cut 4 bases from V and 1 base from J, with 10 bases between. The CDR3 has 14 amino acids. In germline, CDR1 is SGHRS, CDR2 YFSETQ. The CDR3 region is CASSPDRGTDTQYF. For the CDR3, the DNA is TGCGCCAGCAGCCCCGATCGCGGCACAGATACGCAGTATTTT. Full variable domain (missing parts from reference TRBV5-1 and TRBJ2-3): KAGVTQTPRYLIKTRGQQVTLSCSPISGHRSVSWYQQTPGQGLQFLFEYFSETQRNKGNFPGRFSGRQFSNSRSEMNVSTLELGDSALYLCASSPDRGTDTQYFGPGTRLTVL.

The chain combines TRBV10-1 with TRBJ1-4; D may be TRBD1 (5 bases). The CDR3 covers 13 residues. Trimming took off 4 bases at V and 5 bases at J, with 8 bases between the two ends. Looked up from germline, CDR1 is WNHNN and CDR2 is SYGVQD (reference sequence). The CDR3: CASSGQLNEKLFF. CDR3 bases: TGCGCCAGCAGTGGACAGCTAAATGAAAAACTGTTTTTT.

This chain connects TRBV12-3 or TRBV12-4 to TRBJ2-3; tentative D call: TRBD2 (6 bases). Trimming took 5 bases from V and 8 from J, leaving 14 bases between them. This CDR3 is 13 amino acids long. CDR3 sequence (DNA): TGTGCCAGCAGTCACGGGACTCCCGGTACGCAGTATTTT. Translation gives CASSHGTPGTQYF.

The V and J genes are TRBV9 and TRBJ2-1, with unresolved D. Germline lookup yields CDR1 SGDLS and CDR2 YYNGEE. With 2 bases removed from V and 5 bases from J, the gap between germline ends came to 8 bases. The CDR3 spans 13 residues. The CDR3 reads CASSVISNNEQFF. CDR3 DNA sequence: TGTGCCAGCAGCGTTATAAGTAACAATGAGCAGTTCTTC.

This chain connects TRBV4-1 to TRBJ1-4, with D possibly being TRBD1 (5 bases). CDR1 MGHRA and CDR2 YSYEKL come from the germline V gene. The CDR3 spans 16 residues. Trimming pared 0 bases from V and 5 bases from J, leaving 13 bases between. CDR3 nucleotide sequence: TGCGCCAGCAGCCAAGAGACAGATTGGGGGAATGAAAAACTGTTTTTT. Amino acid sequence: CASSQETDWGNEKLFF.